The 15 T cell receptor beta chains below all came from one sample that was sequenced in a study of cytomegalovirus exposure and HLA in healthy donors. Primers: 60 Vbeta forward and 13 Jbeta reverse. Using immunoSEQ multiplex PCR, the repertoire was profiled, and TCRdb retains in-frame clones only, with some absent. The table shows over 110,000 clones, with roughly 80% occurring only once. The sequencing input was PBMCs. These TCRs come from a man in his late teens or twenties in good health and CMV-seronegative.

The gene calls are TRBV7-8 and TRBJ2-3; 9 nucleotides agree with TRBD2. Germline CDR1 is SGHVS and CDR2 is FQNEAQ. The CDR3 has 16 amino acids. J gave up 0 bases and V 1 base, and 2 bases lay outside the gene matches. In DNA, the CDR3 is TGTGCCAGCAGCTTAGGTACTAGCGGGAGCACAGATACGCAGTATTTT. Translating gives CASSLGTSGSTDTQYF. The entire variable domain, with the rest obtained from reference TRBV7-8 and TRBJ2-3, is as follows: GAGVSQSPRYKVAKRGQDVALRCDPISGHVSLFWYQQALGQGPEFLTYFQNEAQLDKSGLPSDRFFAERPEGSVSTLKIQRTQQEDSAVYLCASSLGTSGSTDTQYFGPGTRLTVL.

V gene TRBV27 combines with J gene TRBJ1-6; TRBD1 agrees at 7 bases. Germline loops: CDR1 MNHEY, CDR2 SMNVEV (reference sequence). The CDR3 covers 13 residues. Unmatched junction bases numbered 2, after V lost 8 bases and J lost 4 bases. CDR3 in DNA: TGTGCCAGCTCAGGGGGGTATAATTCACCCCTCCACTTT. Amino acids: CASSGGYNSPLHF.

This clone was detected a few times. J is TRBJ1-5 and V is TRBV6-1; 9 bases line up with TRBD1. V lost 4 bases to trimming and J lost 4 bases; unmatched junction nucleotides: 5. The CDR3 loop spans 15 amino acids. The germline V gene encodes CDR1 MNHNS and CDR2 SASEGT. The CDR3 nucleotides are TGTGCCAGCAGTGGGGGACAGGGCTTTAATCAGCCCCAGCATTTT. It codes for CASSGGQGFNQPQHF.

The chain carries TRBV27 and TRBJ1-6, with D possibly matching TRBD1 (5 bases). V was clipped by 7 bases and J by 7 bases, with 14 bases between them. The CDR3 consists of 14 residues. The germline V gene has CDR1 MNHEY and CDR2 SMNVEV (reference sequence). The CDR3 is CASISSGGNSPLHF. For the CDR3, the DNA is TGTGCCAGCATCTCGTCCGGGGGAAATTCACCCCTCCACTTT.

This chain connects TRBV5-4 to TRBJ2-3; D gene ambiguous. The V gene's germline CDR1 is SGHNT and CDR2 YYREEE (reference sequence). The CDR3 loop spans 15 amino acids. V lost 4 bases and J lost 0, with 12 bases in between. CDR3 in DNA: TGTGCCAGCAGCCTTGACATCTCTAGCACAGATACGCAGTATTTT. Its translation: CASSLDISSTDTQYF.

This clone came up once. The chain uses TRBV5-3 and TRBJ2-1, with a possible D match to TRBD1 (6 bases). TRBV5-3 is flagged as an ORF with uncertain function. The CDR3 loop spans 16 amino acids. The germline V and J ends were trimmed by 3 bases and 6 bases, with 19 bases remaining between them. The CDR3 bases are TGTGCCAGAAGCTCGAAAAAGGGGGTTGGGGGCAATGAGCAGTTCTTC. It translates to CARSSKKGVGGNEQFF.

The J gene is TRBJ2-2, the V gene TRBV27; no firm D call. This CDR3 spans 14 amino acids. CDR1 and CDR2 (germline): MNHEY, SMNVEV (reference sequence). V lost 5 bases to trimming and J lost 0 bases, with 7 bases between them. As DNA, the CDR3 is TGTGCCAGCAGTACCAGCGCGAACACCGGGGAGCTGTTTTTT. It codes for CASSTSANTGELFF.

The V call is TRBV30, the J call TRBJ2-7; tentative D call: TRBD1 (5 bases). The germline CDR1 and CDR2 sequences are GTSNPN and SVGIG (reference sequence). V was trimmed by 7 bases and J by 6 bases, leaving 19 bases between them. The CDR3 contains 13 residues. CDR3 nucleotides: TGTGCCTACCGGACAAAGGCTACGTCCGAGCAGTACTTC. Its protein is CAYRTKATSEQYF.

With respect to this clone: At one end, the junction sequence differs from germline, possibly due to a read error. The rearrangement uses TRBV7-9 and TRBJ1-4, with 10 bases lining up with TRBD1. The CDR3 is 18 amino acids. Germline V gives CDR1 SEHNR, CDR2 FQNEAQ (reference sequence). CDR3 nucleotides: TGTTCCAGCAGCTTAGGATTAGGGACAGGGGTTCTTCGGGAAAAACTGTTTTTT. Translated, it gives CSSSLGLGTGVLREKLFF. The entire variable domain, with the rest obtained from reference TRBV7-9 and TRBJ1-4, is as follows: DTGVSQNPRHKITKRGQNVTFRCDPISEHNRLYWYRQTLGQGPEFLTYFQNEAQLEKSRLLSDRFSAERPKGSFSTLEIQRTEQGDSAMYLCSSSLGLGTGVLREKLFFGSGTQLSVL.

The chain uses TRBV5-6 and TRBJ2-2; D not resolved. The CDR3 contains 11 residues. Trimming pared 3 bases from V and 10 bases from J, leaving 7 bases between. Looked up from germline, CDR1 is SGHDT and CDR2 is YYEEEE. CDR3 nucleotide sequence: TGTGCCAGCAGCTACTCGATGGAGCTGTTTTTT. This codes for CASSYSMELFF.

The chain couples TRBV9 to TRBJ2-1; 7 positions match TRBD2. The CDR3 length is 17 residues. Germline CDR1 and CDR2: SGDLS and YYNGEE. With V trimmed by 0 bases and J by 1 base, 7 bases remained unmatched. The CDR3 DNA reads TGTGCCAGCAGCGTAGCGTCGGCTAGCGGTTCCTACAATGAGCAGTTCTTC. Protein sequence: CASSVASASGSYNEQFF. Filled out from reference TRBV9 and TRBJ2-1, the complete variable domain reads DSGVTQTPKHLITATGQRVTLRCSPRSGDLSVYWYQQSLDQGLQFLIQYYNGEERAKGNILERFSAQQFPDLHSELNLSSLELGDSALYFCASSVASASGSYNEQFFGPGTRLTVL.

V gene TRBV9 combines with J gene TRBJ1-2; TRBD1 agrees at 12 bases. Germline V gene sequence: CDR1 SGDLS, CDR2 YYNGEE. J was trimmed by 2 bases and V by 5 bases; bases with no gene match: 4. The CDR3 consists of 15 residues. In nucleotides, the CDR3 is TGTGCCAGCAGATTAGGGACAGGGGGCAACTATGGCTACACCTTC. Protein product: CASRLGTGGNYGYTF.

This chain links TRBV27 with TRBJ2-2; D possibly corresponds to TRBD1 (5 bases). The CDR3 runs 14 residues. Trimming shortened V by 8 bases and J by 6 bases, and 16 bases separated the two germline ends. The V gene's germline CDR1 is MNHEY and CDR2 SMNVEV (reference sequence). The CDR3, as DNA: TGTGCCAGCCGTAAGGACACTCAGGCCGGGGAGCTGTTTTTT. Translating gives CASRKDTQAGELFF.

V and J are TRBV19 and TRBJ2-4; D possibly corresponds to TRBD1 (5 bases). Deletions cut 3 bases from V and 0 bases from J, with 9 bases between. The CDR3 spans 15 residues. Looked up from germline, CDR1 is LNHDA and CDR2 is SQIVND (reference sequence). The CDR3 nucleotides read TGTGCCAGTAGTATCAGGGTGGTAGCCAAAAACATTCAGTACTTC. Protein sequence: CASSIRVVAKNIQYF. Based on the CDR3 plus reference TRBV19 and TRBJ2-4, the full variable domain is DGGITQSPKYLFRKEGQNVTLSCEQNLNHDAMYWYRQDPGQGLRLIYYSQIVNDFQKGDIAEGYSVSREKKESFPLTVTSAQKNPTAFYLCASSIRVVAKNIQYFGAGTRLSVL.

This sequence joins TRBV7-2 and TRBJ2-1; possibly TRBD1 for D (8 bases). The germline V gene has CDR1 SGHTA and CDR2 FQGNSA. CDR3 size: 17 residues. V was pared by 4 bases and J by 5 bases, with 21 bases between. CDR3 amino acids: CASSSPGGRGGHNEQFF. The CDR3 region has the DNA TGTGCCAGCAGCTCCCCAGGGGGCAGGGGAGGGCACAATGAGCAGTTCTTC.